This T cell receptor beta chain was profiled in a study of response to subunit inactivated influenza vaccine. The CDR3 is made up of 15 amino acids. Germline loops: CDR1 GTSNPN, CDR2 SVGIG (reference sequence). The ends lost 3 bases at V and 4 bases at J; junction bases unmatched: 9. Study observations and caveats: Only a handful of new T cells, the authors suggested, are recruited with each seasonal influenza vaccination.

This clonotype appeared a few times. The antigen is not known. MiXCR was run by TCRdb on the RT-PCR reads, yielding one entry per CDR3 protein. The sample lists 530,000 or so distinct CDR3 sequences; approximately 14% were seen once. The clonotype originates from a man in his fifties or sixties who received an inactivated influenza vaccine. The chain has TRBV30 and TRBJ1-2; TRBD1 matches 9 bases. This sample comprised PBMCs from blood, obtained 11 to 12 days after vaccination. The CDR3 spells CAWRAKGQGIYGYTF. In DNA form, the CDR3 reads TGTGCCTGGAGGGCTAAGGGACAGGGAATCTATGGCTACACCTTC.